This passage covers 29 T cell receptor beta chains from one sample sequenced in a study of blood T cells in healthy people across ages. Sample-barcoded 5' priming and a J-beta primer mix drove a second PCR of 7 to 11 cycles. TCRdb recomputed calls from the 5' RACE reads with MiXCR, one row per CDR3 protein. The data show around 1,900,000 distinct CDR3 sequences, around 42% seen once. Sequences were obtained from blood. The receptors originated from a human donor in good health.

A note on this clonotype: One junction end does not reproduce the germline sequence, and a read error may be involved. The V and J genes are TRBV7-2 and TRBJ2-5, with TRBD2 identical over 13 bases. CDR3 length: 18 amino acids. The germline gives CDR1 SGHTA, CDR2 FQGNSA. The CDR3 loop reads CASSLWRLAGGLGETQDF. The CDR3 DNA reads as TGTGCCAGCAGCTTATGGCGACTAGCGGGGGGCTTGGGGGAGACCCAGGACTTC.

This clonotype has only one observation. This chain joins TRBV6-5 and TRBJ2-4, with 9 positions matching TRBD1. Germline V gives CDR1 MNHEY, CDR2 SVGAGI. Unmatched junction bases numbered 22, after V lost 5 bases and J lost 2 bases. There are 21 residues in the CDR3. The chain's CDR3 is CASSHAPRTGDWFGTKNIQYF. The CDR3 DNA is TGTGCCAGCAGTCACGCCCCCCGGACAGGGGATTGGTTCGGGACCAAAAACATTCAGTACTTC.

This clonotype appeared a single time. The chain combines TRBV5-1 with TRBJ2-1; a weak D match, TRBD2 (5 bases). The CDR3 loop spans 15 amino acids. CDR1 and CDR2 from the germline V gene are SGHRS and YFSETQ. The V gene lost 4 bases and the J gene lost 4 bases, with 15 bases spanning the gap. CDR3 sequence: CASSTFSAKYNEQFF. For the CDR3, the DNA is TGCGCCAGCAGCACATTTAGCGCGAAGTACAATGAGCAGTTCTTC.

The chain recombines TRBV3-1 with TRBJ1-1; the D gene is possibly TRBD1 (6 bases). The germline gives CDR1 LGHDT, CDR2 YNNKEL (reference sequence). With 3 bases removed from V and 6 bases from J, the gap between germline ends came to 14 bases. The CDR3 loop spans 14 amino acids. The CDR3 nucleotides are TGTGCCAGCAGCCATACAGGGTCGCACGCTGAAGCTTTCTTT. Protein product: CASSHTGSHAEAFF.

This sequence joins TRBV12-3 or TRBV12-4 and TRBJ2-5; 7 nucleotides align to TRBD2. The CDR3 covers 14 residues. The V segment lost 5 bases and the J segment 7 bases; nucleotides outside the gene matches: 10. The CDR3 loop reads CASSGTTTVGTQYF. The CDR3 DNA sequence: TGTGCCAGCAGTGGGACTACCACCGTCGGGACCCAGTACTTC.

In this sample, this clonotype turned up a few times. The V gene is TRBV7-9, the J gene TRBJ2-3; a possible D gene is TRBD2 (5 bases). V lost 4 bases, J lost 10 bases, and 21 bases lay in between. CDR1 SEHNR and CDR2 FQNEAQ come from the germline V gene (reference sequence). This CDR3 contains 15 residues. CDR3 sequence reads: CASSSSTLLALSQYF. The CDR3, as DNA: TGTGCCAGCAGCTCCTCCACTCTCCTAGCTCTTTCGCAGTATTTT.

This clonotype was detected only once. The CDR3 coding sequence is TGTGCCAGCAGCCAAGCACAGGGGGCTGGCAACGAGCAGTACTTC. This gives the protein CASSQAQGAGNEQYF. V is TRBV14 and J is TRBJ2-7; 9 nucleotides match TRBD1. This CDR3 has 15 residues. CDR1 SGHDN and CDR2 FVKESK come from the germline V gene. Losses at the gene ends were 1 base for V and 5 bases for J; bases not matched to a gene: 6.

The chain uses TRBV7-9 and TRBJ1-2; a possible D gene is TRBD1 (5 bases). CDR3 size: 14 residues. Trimming removed 4 bases at V and 7 bases at J, with 16 bases between. Per the germline V gene, CDR1 is SEHNR and CDR2 is FQNEAQ (reference sequence). The CDR3 reads CASSYDSASVGYTF. CDR3 bases: TGTGCCAGCAGCTACGACAGCGCGTCGGTTGGCTACACCTTC.

This clonotype was detected only a few times. The chain uses TRBV12-3 or TRBV12-4 and TRBJ2-7; 11 nucleotides match TRBD1. V lost 8 bases to trimming and J lost 5 bases; unmatched junction nucleotides: 5. There are 13 residues in the CDR3. The chain's CDR3 is CASLRTGGDEQYF. The DNA of the CDR3 is TGTGCCAGCCTCCGGACAGGGGGCGACGAGCAGTACTTC.

This clonotype was found a few times. The chain recombines TRBV24-1 with TRBJ2-4; no definite D call. The V and J ends lost 4 bases and 9 bases respectively, with 12 bases between them. The germline gives CDR1 KGHDR, CDR2 SFDVKD. This CDR3 has 13 amino acids. As DNA, the CDR3 is TGTGCCACCAGTGACCCCAATTTGGGCATTCAGTACTTC. The encoded protein is CATSDPNLGIQYF.

This clonotype was seen only a few times. This rearrangement joins TRBV7-2 to TRBJ2-1; D is perhaps TRBD1 (5 bases). The CDR3 spans 12 residues. CDR1 and CDR2 (germline): SGHTA, FQGNSA. Trimming stripped 4 bases from V and 10 bases from J, with 11 bases between. The CDR3 protein is CASSSIAGEQFF. CDR3 DNA: TGTGCCAGCAGCTCTATAGCAGGGGAGCAGTTCTTC.

The gene calls are TRBV7-3 and TRBJ2-1; 11 bases are shared with TRBD1. The CDR3 length is 17 residues. Germline CDR1 SGHTA, CDR2 FQGTGA. After removal of 5 bases from V and 7 bases from J, the junction contained 13 bases not matched to a gene. The CDR3: CASSPWRTGGTGNEQFF. CDR3 nucleotides: TGTGCCAGCAGCCCCTGGCGGACAGGGGGCACGGGGAATGAGCAGTTCTTC.

V and J are TRBV15 and TRBJ1-5, with no clear D. CDR1 is LNHNV and CDR2 is YYDKDF in the germline V gene (reference sequence). V was trimmed by 4 bases and J by 7 bases, leaving 8 bases between them. CDR3 size: 12 residues. This chain's CDR3 is CATSTVGQPQHF. In DNA, the CDR3 is TGTGCCACCAGCACGGTAGGGCAGCCCCAGCATTTT. Complete variable domain (other parts from reference TRBV15 and TRBJ1-5): DAMVIQNPRYQVTQFGKPVTLSCSQTLNHNVMYWYQQKSSQAPKLLFHYYDKDFNNEADTPDNFQSRRPNTSFCFLDIRSPGLGDTAMYLCATSTVGQPQHFGDGTRLSIL.

This sequence joins TRBV11-2 and TRBJ2-4; weak D call: TRBD2 (6 bases). The V gene's germline CDR1 is SGHAT and CDR2 FQNNGV. Trimming removed 1 base at V and 13 bases at J, with 20 bases between. The CDR3 loop spans 15 amino acids. The CDR3 sequence: CASSLGRGDNNEQYF. CDR3 DNA: TGTGCCAGCAGCTTAGGGCGGGGCGACAACAATGAGCAGTACTTC.

As to this clonotype: One end of the junction does not line up with germline, which may come from a read error. Here the CDR3 DNA reads TGTGCCAGCAGTCGAGGGCCGGGGGGCTCTTACAATGGGCAGTTCTTC. Amino acid sequence: CASSRGPGGSYNGQFF. The rearrangement uses TRBV12-3 or TRBV12-4 and TRBJ2-1; tentative D call: TRBD2 (7 bases). CDR3 length: 16 residues.

The chain carries TRBV29-1 and TRBJ2-3; 10 nucleotides align to TRBD1. The CDR3 totals 13 residues. CDR1 is SQVTM, CDR2 ANQGSEA, per germline. After removal of 8 bases from V and 4 bases from J, the junction contained 6 bases not matched to a gene. Written as DNA, the CDR3 is TGCAGCACCGGACAGGGGGTGGCAGATACGCAGTATTTT. This codes for CSTGQGVADTQYF.

This clonotype has only a few counts. The rearrangement uses TRBV7-2 and TRBJ2-3, with no clear D. V gave up 1 base and J gave up 0 bases, with 14 bases separating them. The CDR3 loop spans 17 amino acids. Germline assignment: CDR1 SGHTA and CDR2 FQGNSA. CDR3 DNA sequence: TGTGCCAGCAGCTTAGGGCCAGCATCATATAGCACAGATACGCAGTATTTT. Residues: CASSLGPASYSTDTQYF.

The chain carries TRBV7-2 and TRBJ2-7, with TRBD1 as a possible D gene (6 bases). The CDR3 totals 14 residues. The V gene's germline CDR1 is SGHTA and CDR2 FQGNSA. Trimming pared 4 bases from V and 2 bases from J, leaving 12 bases between. CDR3 DNA: TGTGCCAGCAGCTGGGCACAGGGTACCTACGAGCAGTACTTC. This codes for CASSWAQGTYEQYF.

The chain recombines TRBV6-5 with TRBJ1-2; D gene ambiguous. The CDR3 is 11 residues long. CDR1 and CDR2 (germline): MNHEY, SVGAGI. Trimming removed 6 bases at V and 5 bases at J, with 7 bases between. CDR3 region: CASRTSYGYTF. The CDR3 DNA reads TGTGCCAGCAGAACCTCATATGGCTACACCTTC.

CDR3 sequence reads: CASNTGGPETQYF. The CDR3 DNA reads as TGTGCCAGCAATACGGGGGGGCCAGAGACCCAGTACTTC. The V call is TRBV28, the J call TRBJ2-7, with 8 bases lining up with TRBD2. The J call may be mistaken, given a closer DNA end match to TRBJ2-5. Germline loops: CDR1 MDHEN, CDR2 SYDVKM. The CDR3 is 13 amino acids.

This clonotype has a handful of counts. The chain combines TRBV7-2 with TRBJ2-7, with TRBD1 matching over 9 bases. The germline V gene encodes CDR1 SGHTA and CDR2 FQGNSA. The CDR3 has 17 residues. Losses at the gene ends were 2 bases for V and 1 base for J; bases not matched to a gene: 9. CDR3 in DNA: TGTGCCAGCAGCTTACAAGCCCCGGGGACAGGGTCCTACGAGCAGTACTTC. Translating it yields CASSLQAPGTGSYEQYF.

CDR3 loop: CASSPGPRNNEQFF. The DNA of the CDR3 is TGTGCCAGCAGCCCGGGACCAAGGAACAATGAGCAGTTCTTC. The V and J genes are TRBV7-3 and TRBJ2-1; tentatively, D is TRBD1 or TRBD2 (5 bases each). This CDR3 is built from 14 residues. V lost 5 bases, J lost 5 bases, and 13 bases lay in between. CDR1 and CDR2 (germline): SGHTA, FQGTGA.

In this sample, this clonotype turned up a few times. The chain has TRBV29-1 and TRBJ1-2; 8 nucleotides align to TRBD1. There are 13 residues in the CDR3. Germline values: CDR1 SQVTM, CDR2 ANQGSEA. V lost 0 bases to trimming and J lost 5 bases; unmatched junction nucleotides: 2. The CDR3 bases are TGCAGCGTTGAAGACCGACAGGGGTATGGCTACACCTTC. It codes for CSVEDRQGYGYTF.

In regard to this clonotype: Its ends do not fully match the called genes, so a read error is possible. The chain joins TRBV5-1 to TRBJ2-5; 8 bases fit TRBD2. The CDR3 is made up of 16 amino acids. Germline values: CDR1 SGHRS, CDR2 YFSETQ. CDR3 region: CDSSLAGGASGETQYF. CDR3 bases: TGCGACAGCAGCTTGGCCGGTGGGGCTAGCGGGGAGACCCAGTACTTC.

In its sample, this clonotype was seen a few times. This rearrangement joins TRBV5-5 to TRBJ2-5, with 9 bases fitting TRBD1. V lost 3 bases and J lost 4; bases outside the gene matches: 7. The germline V gene encodes CDR1 SGHKS and CDR2 YYEKEE (reference sequence). The CDR3 spans 15 residues. For the CDR3, the DNA is TGTGCCAGCAGCTCGACTAAGACAGGGGGAGAGACCCAGTACTTC. This sequence encodes CASSSTKTGGETQYF.

The rearrangement links TRBV6-6 to TRBJ1-6, with D perhaps matching TRBD1 (5 bases). V lost 7 bases and J 5 bases, leaving 15 bases between the germline ends. The CDR3 has 15 amino acids. The germline gives CDR1 MNHNY, CDR2 SVGAGI (reference sequence). The CDR3 region is CASTGGLGHNSPLHF. The CDR3 bases are TGTGCCAGCACTGGGGGATTGGGGCATAATTCACCCCTCCACTTT.

V and J are TRBV29-1 and TRBJ2-3; D remains ambiguous. The germline V gene has CDR1 SQVTM and CDR2 ANQGSEA. Trimming removed 7 bases at V and 7 bases at J, with 9 bases between. CDR3 size: 10 residues. The CDR3 region has the DNA TGCAGCGGGGCCGAGAATACGCAGTATTTT. Amino acid sequence: CSGAENTQYF.

To note about this clonotype: A junction end diverges from the germline sequence, so it may reflect a read error. The chain uses TRBV28 and TRBJ1-2; 7 bases fit TRBD1. This CDR3 comprises 14 residues. The germline CDR1 and CDR2 sequences are MDHEN and SYDVKM. This CDR3 reads CARSKPGQRRSYTF. CDR3 nucleotides: TGTGCCCGCAGTAAGCCGGGACAGCGGAGGAGCTACACCTTC.

This clonotype was counted a few times. The V gene is TRBV3-1, the J gene TRBJ1-5; D gene uncertain. CDR1 and CDR2 (germline): LGHDT, YNNKEL (reference sequence). The CDR3 is made up of 13 amino acids. Trimming removed 3 bases from V and 5 bases from J, with 8 bases in between. Here the CDR3 reads CASSQGTYQPQHF. The DNA for the CDR3 is TGTGCCAGCAGCCAGGGAACTTATCAGCCCCAGCATTTT.